A single sample gave rise to the 14 T cell receptor beta chains below, sequenced in a study of breast tumors, draining lymph nodes, adjacent tissues. Axillary draining lymph nodes of breast cancer patients supplied the node samples. A single record per CDR3 protein comes from TCRdb applying MiXCR to the multiplex PCR reads. Here the sample spans about 150,000 distinct CDR3 sequences, around 24% being singletons. Sequenced input: axillary lymph node tissue. The receptors were sampled from a female donor with breast cancer. Some clones in this sample may be carry-over from other donors' samples.

At least ten counts were recorded for this clonotype. This chain uses TRBV12-3 or TRBV12-4 with TRBJ1-5; TRBD1 matches 8 bases. The CDR3 is 14 amino acids. V lost 3 bases and J lost 6; bases outside the gene matches: 4. CDR3 protein: CASSLQGQVQPQHF. The CDR3 DNA follows: TGTGCCAGCAGTTTGCAGGGACAGGTTCAGCCCCAGCATTTT.

In its sample, this clonotype was seen many times. The chain is built from TRBV9 and TRBJ1-3, with D uncertain. With 4 bases removed from V and 0 bases from J, the gap between germline ends came to 5 bases. CDR1 and CDR2 (germline): SGDLS, YYNGEE. The CDR3 loop spans 13 amino acids. The CDR3 loop reads CASSPGSGNTIYF. The CDR3 coding sequence is TGTGCCAGCAGCCCCGGCTCTGGAAACACCATATATTTT.

Only one count was recorded for this clonotype. This may be a read error: a much more frequent sequence differs by one nucleotide. J is TRBJ1-2 and V is TRBV18, with D possibly TRBD1 on 6 matching bases. Germline V gene lookup returns CDR1 KGHSH and CDR2 LQKENI. This CDR3 spans 14 amino acids. The CDR3 bases are TGTGCCAGCTCACCGGGACAAAATAACTATGGCTACGCCTTC. Protein: CASSPGQNNYGYAF.

In the case of this clonotype: Germline is not matched at one junction end, which may reflect a read error. This chain uses TRBV4-1 with TRBJ2-1, with TRBD2 identical over 14 bases. The CDR3 is made up of 16 amino acids. Germline lookup yields CDR1 MGHRA and CDR2 YSYEKL. CDR3 protein: CASSVGTSGRGNEQFF. DNA for the CDR3: TGTGCCAGCAGCGTAGGGACTAGCGGGAGAGGGAATGAGCAGTTCTTC.

Ten or more counts support this clonotype. The chain links TRBV20-1 to TRBJ2-2; D is perhaps TRBD2 (7 bases). Germline V CDR1 and CDR2: DFQATT, SNEGSKA (reference sequence). Trimming cost V 0 bases and J 11 bases, with 10 bases left between them. This CDR3 has 12 residues. CDR3 in amino acids: CSAREGGGELFF. The CDR3 DNA sequence: TGCAGTGCTAGAGAAGGGGGGGGTGAGCTGTTTTTT.

The table lists this clonotype with a few counts. This sequence may be a read error, since a much larger clone differs from it by one base. No conserved phenylalanine or tryptophan is present at the end of the CDR3, so a read error is the likely explanation. The V and J genes are TRBV20-1 and TRBJ2-5; D is perhaps TRBD1 or TRBD2 (5 bases each). Germline values: CDR1 DFQATT, CDR2 SNEGSKA (reference sequence). With 4 bases removed from V and 2 bases from J, the gap between germline ends came to 14 bases. The CDR3 has 14 amino acids. This CDR3 is CSAIWDQGQETQYL. In DNA form, the CDR3 reads TGCAGTGCTATATGGGACCAGGGACAAGAGACCCAGTACCTC.

Many counts were recorded for this clonotype. This chain joins TRBV9 and TRBJ2-7, with 9 bases that match TRBD2. Looked up from germline, CDR1 is SGDLS and CDR2 is YYNGEE. V dropped 0 bases and J dropped 12; count of bases not matched to a gene: 7. The CDR3 totals 13 residues. CDR3 in DNA: TGTGCCAGCAGCGTAGAGGCTAGCGGGACTTCGTACTTC. It encodes CASSVEASGTSYF. Full variable domain (remainder filled in from reference TRBV9 and TRBJ2-7): DSGVTQTPKHLITATGQRVTLRCSPRSGDLSVYWYQQSLDQGLQFLIQYYNGEERAKGNILERFSAQQFPDLHSELNLSSLELGDSALYFCASSVEASGTSYFGPGTRLTVT.

This clonotype was recorded many times. The rearrangement joins TRBV12-3 or TRBV12-4 to TRBJ2-2; D gene uncertain. The CDR3 loop spans 11 amino acids. The V end lost 4 bases, the J end lost 6 bases, and 3 bases lay between the germline ends. This CDR3 is CASSYAGELFF. As DNA, the CDR3 is TGTGCCAGCAGTTATGCCGGGGAGCTGTTTTTT.

V and J are TRBV28 and TRBJ2-7, with TRBD1 matching over 9 bases. Trimming cost V 7 bases and J 4 bases; bases outside gene matches: 11. The CDR3 is made up of 15 amino acids. Germline-derived CDR1 and CDR2 are MDHEN and SYDVKM. CDR3 nucleotide sequence: TGTGCCAGCAAACCCGGGACAGGGCTTGGGTACGAGCAGTACTTC. Its protein product is CASKPGTGLGYEQYF.

This rearrangement joins TRBV20-1 to TRBJ2-7, with D perhaps matching TRBD1 (8 bases). This CDR3 has 16 residues. The V gene's germline CDR1 is DFQATT and CDR2 SNEGSKA (reference sequence). V lost 4 bases and J 3 bases, leaving 22 bases between the germline ends. The CDR3 nucleotides read TGCAGTGCTACCGCCGAAAACAGGGGGGGGAACTACGAGCAGTACTTC. Translating it yields CSATAENRGGNYEQYF.

As for this clonotype: Being one base from a much bigger clone, this may be a read error. The chain recombines TRBV6-6 with TRBJ2-1; TRBD2 matches at 7 bases. Trimming took 5 bases from V and 15 from J; bases not matched to a gene: 7. This CDR3 has 11 amino acids. CDR1 is MNHNY and CDR2 is SVGAGI in the germline V gene (reference sequence). As DNA, the CDR3 is TGTGCCAGCAGTCCTGGCGGGAGTCCGTTCTTC. Translating gives CASSPGGSPFF.

This clonotype was detected ten times or more. The V call is TRBV20-1, the J call TRBJ2-2; TRBD2 matches 10 bases. Germline V gene sequence: CDR1 DFQATT, CDR2 SNEGSKA (reference sequence). V was clipped by 4 bases and J by 7 bases; unmatched bases: 3. The CDR3 length is 13 residues. The CDR3 here is CSAMTSGYGELFF. The CDR3, as DNA: TGCAGTGCTATGACTAGCGGGTACGGGGAGCTGTTTTTT.

Turning to this clonotype: A read error may be the cause here, since a much bigger clone is one base away. The rearrangement joins TRBV6-6 to TRBJ2-1, with TRBD2 matching over 11 bases. The CDR3 contains 15 residues. In germline, CDR1 is MNHNY, CDR2 SVGAGI (reference sequence). CDR3 nucleotide sequence: TGTGCCAGCAGTGCCGGGACTAGCGGTCCCAATGGGCAGTTCTTC. It yields the protein CASSAGTSGPNGQFF.

At least ten counts were recorded for this clonotype. The chain couples TRBV5-4 to TRBJ1-2; 7 positions agree with TRBD1. This CDR3 has 13 residues. The ends lost 5 bases at V and 4 bases at J; junction bases unmatched: 5. CDR1 SGHNT and CDR2 YYREEE come from the germline V gene (reference sequence). Here the CDR3 DNA reads TGTGCCAGCAGGAACAGGGGCGGCTATGGCTACACCTTC. Translating gives CASRNRGGYGYTF.